This is a list of T cell receptor beta chains from one sample in a study of T cells after posttransplantation cyclophosphamide. Using immunoSEQ multiplex PCR, the repertoire was profiled, and TCRdb retains in-frame clones only, with some absent. Singletons are absent from the sample, which has around 26,000 clones. The sample consisted of PBMCs, taken after allogeneic stem cell transplant with posttransplant cyclophosphamide. All receptors derive from a male patient between 18 and 35 years old who received an allogeneic stem cell transplant from a related donor, was CMV-positive, and had no GVHD. Some T cells may be transferred from the graft donor. CDR3s include the opening cysteine and the closing phenylalanine or tryptophan. The D gene is left open where the match is weak. The size entry gives once, few or many counts, or a class when the clone is expanded.

V	J	D	size	CDR3	DNA
TRBV6-5	TRBJ2-7	NA	many	CASSQQGTYEQYF	TGTGCCAGCAGTCAACAGGGTACCTACGAGCAGTACTTC
TRBV10-3	TRBJ2-7	NA	many	CAISESIYEQYF	TGTGCCATCAGTGAGTCTATTTACGAGCAGTACTTC
TRBV18	TRBJ1-5	NA	many	CASSPESADNQPQHF	TGTGCCAGCTCACCTGAATCCGCAGATAATCAGCCCCAGCATTTT
TRBV27	TRBJ2-4	TRBD2	few	CASSLLGPLAGGPSKNIQYF	TGTGCCAGCAGTTTATTAGGTCCCTTAGCGGGGGGGCCGTCAAAAAACATTCAGTACTTC
TRBV18	TRBJ1-5	TRBD1	many	CASSPLPQGVDQPQHF	TGTGCCAGCTCACCTTTGCCCCAGGGGGTGGATCAGCCCCAGCATTTT
TRBV13	TRBJ2-3	TRBD2	many	CASTAGGPTDTQYF	TGTGCCAGCACGGCGGGAGGGCCGACAGATACGCAGTATTTT
TRBV2	TRBJ2-2	NA	many	CASSEESTGELFF	TGTGCCAGCAGTGAAGAGAGCACCGGGGAGCTGTTTTTT
TRBV6-6	TRBJ1-6	TRBD1	few	CASTFLSGQVASPLHF	TGTGCCAGCACCTTCCTTTCGGGACAGGTCGCTTCACCCCTCCACTTT
TRBV28	TRBJ2-5	NA	many	CASSSAEKETQYF	TGTGCCAGCAGTTCAGCGGAGAAAGAGACCCAGTACTTC
TRBV30	TRBJ2-5	NA	many	CAWSADSYETQYF	TGTGCCTGGAGTGCGGACAGTTACGAGACCCAGTACTTC
TRBV4-1	TRBJ1-1	TRBD1	many	CASSQADRGNTEAFF	TGCGCCAGCAGCCAAGCAGACAGGGGGAACACTGAAGCTTTCTTT